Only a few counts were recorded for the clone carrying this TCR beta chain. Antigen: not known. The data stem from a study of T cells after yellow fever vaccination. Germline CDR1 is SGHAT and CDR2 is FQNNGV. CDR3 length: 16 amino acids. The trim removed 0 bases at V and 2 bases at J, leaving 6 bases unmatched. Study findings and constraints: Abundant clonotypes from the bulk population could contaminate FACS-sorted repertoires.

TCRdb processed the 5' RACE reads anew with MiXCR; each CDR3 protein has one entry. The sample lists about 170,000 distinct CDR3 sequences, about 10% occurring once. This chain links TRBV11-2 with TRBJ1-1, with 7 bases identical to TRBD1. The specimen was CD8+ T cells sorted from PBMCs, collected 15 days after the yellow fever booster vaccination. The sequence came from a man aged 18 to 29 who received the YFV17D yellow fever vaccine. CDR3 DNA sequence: TGTGCCAGCAGCTTAGAGGGGACAGCGGTAAACACTGAAGCTTTCTTT. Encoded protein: CASSLEGTAVNTEAFF. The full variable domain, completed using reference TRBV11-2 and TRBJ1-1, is EAGVAQSPRYKIIEKRQSVAFWCNPISGHATLYWYQQILGQGPKLLIQFQNNGVVDDSQLPKDRFSAERLKGVDSTLKIQPAKLEDSAVYLCASSLEGTAVNTEAFFGQGTRLTVV.